Only a few counts were recorded for the clone carrying this T cell receptor beta chain. This entry belongs to a study of blood T cell repertoires in COVID-19. Germline-derived CDR1 and CDR2 are MNHEY and SVGAGI. There are 15 residues in the CDR3. The V gene lost 7 bases and the J gene lost 3 bases, with 18 bases spanning the gap. The table came from immunoSEQ multiplex PCR; TCRdb's copy has only in-frame clones and leaves some out. The data show about 110,000 clones, approximately 80% seen once. This chain connects TRBV6-5 to TRBJ1-1; D is possibly TRBD1 (6 bases). Sequenced input: peripheral blood. The receptor's source is a woman aged 45-65 years with acute or convalescent COVID-19. The CDR3 nucleotides read TGTGCCAGCAACCCTTATGACTACAGGGACACTGAAGCTTTCTTT. Translating gives CASNPYDYRDTEAFF.